This T cell receptor beta chain came from a study of blood T cell repertoires in COVID-19. Study-wide context: Samples representing acute and convalescent COVID-19 were sourced from the United States, Italy and Spain.

Trimming left V 1 base short and J 6 bases short, with 16 bases between. CDR3 size: 16 residues. Germline values: CDR1 MNHEY, CDR2 SVGAGI. Repertoires were generated with immunoSEQ multiplex PCR, while TCRdb's copy carries only in-frame clones and drops some. The top ten hold 4.1% of the sample, which has around 73,000 clones, approximately 83% seen once. This clone was detected once. V is TRBV6-5 and J is TRBJ2-1; weak D call: TRBD2 (7 bases). Sequencing used peripheral blood. The TCR originated in a woman aged 60-75 years with acute or convalescent COVID-19. The CDR3 DNA reads as TGTGCCAGCAGTTACTTGAGGGGGGGTGCGGGCAATGAGCAGTTCTTC. This translates into CASSYLRGGAGNEQFF.